This TCR beta chain was recorded in a study of blood T cell repertoires in COVID-19 (dated by TCRdb to the early 2020s). Concerning the study at large: Samples from collaborators originated in the United States, Italy and Spain and spanned both the acute and convalescent phases of COVID-19. The prospective study material was composed of cDNA or gDNA derived from T cells, B-cell-depleted T cells, or PBMCs. The dataset comprised deeply sampled blood TCRbeta repertoires from subjects exposed to, actively infected with, or recovered from COVID-19. The repertoires were made available in a free public database intended to serve as a resource for research on the immune response to SARS-CoV-2. The samples were drawn from two sources: the first 160 participants of the ongoing ImmuneRACE study, and 1,254 subjects contributed by 6 global collaborators. Sample metadata almost always included a de-identified subject ID, COVID-19 status, age in years and sex. Where HLA class I and class II types were available, the types were taken from metadata supplied by the sample provider, not from assay-based typing. General study outcomes and caveats: The amount of clinical and demographic metadata varied by source and participant and was provided uncurated.

The collaborating institutions used their own protocols to collect whole blood in K2EDTA tubes. For TCRbeta analysis, collaborator samples were shipped as frozen whole blood, as isolated PBMCs, or as DNA extracted from either sample type. The trim is 7 bases for V and 3 bases for J, with a gap of 15 bases between the germline ends. Via the germline V gene (reference sequence), CDR1 is MNHEY and CDR2 SMNVEV. Taken from cysteine to phenylalanine, the CDR3 has 14 residues. Left in the record is the CDR3 DNA by itself, 42 bases read in frame from the first base. The count of this clone is one. This receptor's antigen is unknown. Per-nucleotide qualities are absent, and no much larger clonotype sits a single base away. TCRbeta CDR3 regions were amplified from genomic DNA by means of the immunoSEQ Assay, a bias-controlled multiplex PCR. In the source study's methods: The number of nucleated cells in each sample was estimated from the amplification of reference gene primers within the assay. To quantify the absolute abundance of each unique TCRbeta CDR3 rearrangement, sequence reads were collapsed and filtered. For each sample, productive Simpson clonality was calculated as the square root of Simpson's diversity index across productive rearrangements. The immuneACCESS repertoire file appears here via TCRdb, limited to in-frame rearrangements. These files lack a portion of the clones; in checked studies, under half of the deficit traces to unresolved V genes, and the cause of the others is not known. V and J calls and clone size are as listed in that table; D and trimming were resolved from the DNA. A total of about 320,000 clones appear in this sample, over 75% of them only once. The leading ten clones occupy roughly 7% of the sample.

The specimen was peripheral blood. Recombination linked TRBV27 to TRBJ1-2; the D gene is perhaps TRBD1, from 6 matching bases. The TCR sequence derives from a human donor in a cohort sampled during active COVID-19. DNA sequence: TGTGCCAGCACCCGGGCCCAGGGGCACTATGGCTACACCTTC. Its protein product is CASTRAQGHYGYTF.